A selection of T cell receptor beta chains follows, all from one sample in a study of blood T cell repertoires in COVID-19. Clones were read by immunoSEQ multiplex PCR, and TCRdb kept only the in-frame ones, dropping some. The repertoire holds more than 90,000 clones, with about 85% as singletons. Sequenced material: peripheral blood. These receptors were collected from an older woman with active or convalescent COVID-19. Both conserved end residues are part of each CDR3. D genes are given only for firm matches. Size values are once, few and many counts, or a class for expanded clones, and some rows have none.

j_call clone_size d_call v_call cdr3_nt cdr3_aa
TRBJ2-7 NA TRBD1 TRBV25-1 TGTGCCAGCAGACAGGGGCGCTACGAGCAGTACTTC CASRQGRYEQYF
TRBJ2-1 NA TRBD2 TRBV15 TGTGCCACCAGCAGATCCCGGGGGGGCTATGAGCAGTTCTTC CATSRSRGGYEQFF
TRBJ1-2 NA TRBD1 TRBV6-5 TGTGCCAGCAGACCCGGGACAGGGTACGGCTACACCTTC CASRPGTGYGYTF
TRBJ1-6 NA TRBD1 TRBV30 TGTGCCTGGCAACTCGACAGGGGGCGCGTTTCACCCCTCCACTTT CAWQLDRGRVSPLHF
TRBJ1-1 NA TRBD1 TRBV6-2/TRBV6-3 TGTGCCAGCAGTCCGAAAACAGGGGGTATACCGAACACTGAAGCTTTCTTT CASSPKTGGIPNTEAFF
TRBJ2-3 NA TRBD2 TRBV28 TGTGCCAGCAGTTCTGCCTCTGTGGGACTAGCGAGAGATACGCAGTATTTT CASSSASVGLARDTQYF
TRBJ1-2 NA NA TRBV9 TGTGCCAGCAGCGCCGGCGGGGGGAATGGCTACACCTTC CASSAGGGNGYTF
TRBJ2-1 once TRBD1 TRBV9 TGTGCCAGCAGCCCCTGGACAGGTAGGAATGAGCAGTTCTTC CASSPWTGRNEQFF
TRBJ1-1 few TRBD1 TRBV29-1 TGCAGCGTTGAAGATCTTAGGGGGCGCGGGTCTTTCTTT CSVEDLRGRGSFF
TRBJ2-3 NA TRBD2 TRBV5-1 TGCGCCAGCAGCTTAGGGACTAGCGGGAGTTGGGGGCCCACAGATACGCAGTATTTT CASSLGTSGSWGPTDTQYF
TRBJ2-2 NA NA TRBV28 TGTGCCAGCAGTTTCAGGCGGGGCGGCACCGGGGAGCTGTTTTTT CASSFRRGGTGELFF
TRBJ2-5 NA TRBD2 TRBV10-1 TGCGCCAGCAGTCGAGCCCCACTAGCGGGGCACCAAGAGACCCAGTACTTC CASSRAPLAGHQETQYF
TRBJ1-2 NA NA TRBV7-8 TGTGCCAGCAGCCGAGGACAGATCTATGGCTACACCTTC CASSRGQIYGYTF
TRBJ1-1 NA NA TRBV6-6 TGTGCCAGCAGTTACGAGTTTTCTGAAGCTTTCTTT CASSYEFSEAFF
TRBJ2-7 once NA TRBV5-5 TGTGCCAGCAGCTTGCGGGACAATTCCTACGAGCAGTACTTC CASSLRDNSYEQYF
TRBJ2-3 NA TRBD2 TRBV4-1 TGCGCCAGCAGCCAATACAGAGGGGGACTAGCCACAGATACGCAGTATTTT CASSQYRGGLATDTQYF
TRBJ1-4 NA NA TRBV20-1 TGCAGTGCTAGTCTGGCAGAACGTCCTAATGAAAAACTGTTTTTT CSASLAERPNEKLFF
TRBJ2-3 NA NA TRBV5-5 TGTGCCAGCAGCCCAACGACGGGAACAGATACGCAGTATTTT CASSPTTGTDTQYF
TRBJ1-5 NA NA TRBV5-8 TGTGCCAGCAGCCTGAGCCGGGACAAGCCCCAGCATTTT CASSLSRDKPQHF
TRBJ2-1 NA TRBD2 TRBV5-4 TGTGCCAGCAGCTTCCCAAGACTAGCAGATTACAATGAGCAGTTCTTC CASSFPRLADYNEQFF
TRBJ1-6 NA NA TRBV5-5 TGTGCCAGCAGCACTGCAGGGGATTCACCCCTCCACTTT CASSTAGDSPLHF
TRBJ2-3 NA NA TRBV27 TGTGCCAGCAGTCTATCCCTCAGAATTACAGGGAATACGCAGTATTTT CASSLSLRITGNTQYF
TRBJ2-7 NA TRBD1 TRBV11-2 TGTGCCAGCAGCACTGGACAGGGCCCCGTCGAGCAGTACTTC CASSTGQGPVEQYF
TRBJ1-6 NA TRBD1 TRBV23-1 TGCGCCAGCAGCCGTGTTCAGACAGGGGCCTCCTATAATTCACCCCTCCACTTT CASSRVQTGASYNSPLHF
TRBJ2-3 NA TRBD2 TRBV10-1 TGCGCCAGCAGTGGACTAGCGGGGGAGCAGTATTTT CASSGLAGEQYF
TRBJ2-7 once NA TRBV6-2/TRBV6-3 TGTGCCAGCAGCCCACAGCTTTCCGAGCAGTACTTC CASSPQLSEQYF
TRBJ1-1 NA NA TRBV6-2/TRBV6-3 TGTGCCAGCAGCCGCAGGCAAGGAGGGAACACTGAAGCTTTCTTT CASSRRQGGNTEAFF
TRBJ2-7 NA NA TRBV2 TGTGCCAGCCAGATTTCCCAGGGATACGAGCAGTACTTC CASQISQGYEQYF
TRBJ1-5 NA NA TRBV7-6 TGTGCCAGCAGCCTATCACGTGATCAGCCCCAGCATTTT CASSLSRDQPQHF
TRBJ2-1 NA TRBD2 TRBV9 TGTGCCAGCAGCGTGGCAGCGGGAGATAATGAGCAGTTCTTC CASSVAAGDNEQFF
TRBJ2-2 NA TRBD2 TRBV28 TGTGCCAGCAGTCGCCTAACCGGGACTAGCGGGACCGGGGAGCTGTTTTTT CASSRLTGTSGTGELFF
TRBJ2-7 NA NA TRBV10-1 TGCGCCAGCAACCGGGACATCTCCTACGAGCAGTACTTC CASNRDISYEQYF
TRBJ2-7 once TRBD2 TRBV10-3 TGTGCCATCAGTGGCGGGGGGGACTCGGGTTATAGGGAGCAGTACTTC CAISGGGDSGYREQYF
TRBJ2-5 NA NA TRBV6-5 TGTGCCAGCAGGACCCCAGGGGAACGGCAGACCCAGTACTTC CASRTPGERQTQYF
TRBJ2-4 NA TRBD1 TRBV19 TGTGCCAGTAGTACCGGGACAGAGACATTAGCCAAAAACATTCAGTACTTC CASSTGTETLAKNIQYF
TRBJ2-5 NA NA TRBV4-1 TGCGCCAGCAGCCAAGATGCCGAGAGCCCCCAGTACTTC CASSQDAESPQYF
TRBJ1-5 NA TRBD1 TRBV24-1 TGTGCCACCCGAGGACAGGGTAGTCAGCCCCAGCATTTT CATRGQGSQPQHF
TRBJ2-2 NA TRBD1 TRBV18 TGTGCCAGCTCATCCTCGACAGGGGGGGACACCGGGGAGCTGTTTTTT CASSSSTGGDTGELFF
TRBJ2-3 NA TRBD1 TRBV5-1 TGCGCCAGCAGCTTGGGGGACAGTTTCAGCACAGATACGCAGTATTTT CASSLGDSFSTDTQYF
TRBJ1-5 NA NA TRBV30 TGTGCCTGGAGTGGACAGCTCAATCAGCCCCAGCATTTT CAWSGQLNQPQHF
TRBJ1-4 NA TRBD1 TRBV28 TGTGCCAGCAGTTTTAGGACAGGGCTCATGGAAAAACTGTTTTTT CASSFRTGLMEKLFF
TRBJ1-5 NA NA TRBV18 TGTGCCAGCTCGCGGCAGGGGAATTCGAATCAGCCCCAGCATTTT CASSRQGNSNQPQHF
TRBJ1-4 NA TRBD1 TRBV7-8 TGTGCCAGCAGCCACGACCGGGACAGGGGTGAAAAACTGTTTTTT CASSHDRDRGEKLFF
TRBJ2-5 NA TRBD2 TRBV11-3 TGTGCCAGCAGCCTTGGAGCGGGAGCCAAAGAGACCCAGTACTTC CASSLGAGAKETQYF
TRBJ1-5 NA TRBD1 TRBV5-6 TGTGCCAGCAGCTACAGACAGGGCCTTTATAGCAATCAGCCCCAGCATTTT CASSYRQGLYSNQPQHF
TRBJ2-7 NA TRBD1 TRBV4-3 TGCGCCAGCAGCCAAGACCCGACAGGGATCATCAACGAGCAGTACTTC CASSQDPTGIINEQYF
TRBJ2-7 NA TRBD1 TRBV18 TGTGCCAGCTCACGACAGGGGAGTAACGAGCAGTACTTC CASSRQGSNEQYF
TRBJ2-3 NA TRBD2 TRBV15 TGTGCCACCAGCTCCCAGGGACTAGCGGGAGCGGAGACAGATACGCAGTATTTT CATSSQGLAGAETDTQYF
TRBJ2-7 NA TRBD1 TRBV18 TGTGCCAGCTCATCCGGGACAGGCAAATACGAGCAGTACTTC CASSSGTGKYEQYF
TRBJ2-7 NA TRBD2 TRBV28 TGTGCCAGCAGAGCGGGAGGCCCTTACGAGCAGTACTTC CASRAGGPYEQYF